The rows below give T cell receptor beta chains drawn from one sample of a study of beta chain features in type 1 diabetes. Method: immunoSEQ multiplex PCR; TCRdb's copy keeps in-frame clones and lacks some. The table has 600,000 to 700,000 clones, about an eighth seen once. Sequencing input: naive CD4+ T cells from blood. The receptors shown here come from a man aged 18 to 30 with type 1 diabetes. Both conserved end residues are part of each CDR3. The order of the fields is J gene, CDR3 length, V gene, CDR3 protein.

>TRBJ1-2|11|TRBV6-1
CATRTGLGYTF
>TRBJ1-3|17|TRBV18
CASSPNGQGPSGNTIYF
>TRBJ1-1|15|TRBV28
CASIRGDRGNTEAFF
>TRBJ2-5|13|TRBV7-6
CASSLHEGETQYF
>TRBJ1-4|16|TRBV4-1
CASSQGRTTTNEKLFF
>TRBJ2-5|14|TRBV11-2
CASSLVGQVESQYF
>TRBJ2-5|12|TRBV6-5
CASSDRVGTQYF
>TRBJ1-2|16|TRBV7-7
CASSIPRQGTNYGYTF
>TRBJ2-5|13|TRBV10-3
CAISESQLETQYF
>TRBJ2-7|15|TRBV2
CASSEGALPLYEQYF
>TRBJ2-5|13|TRBV6-1
CATDPRYQETQYF
>TRBJ2-5|11|TRBV6-5
CASRDGLAQYF
>TRBJ1-6|15|TRBV5-1
CASSLQDRDNSPLHF
>TRBJ2-7|15|TRBV7-3
CASSLRAGQTAEQYF